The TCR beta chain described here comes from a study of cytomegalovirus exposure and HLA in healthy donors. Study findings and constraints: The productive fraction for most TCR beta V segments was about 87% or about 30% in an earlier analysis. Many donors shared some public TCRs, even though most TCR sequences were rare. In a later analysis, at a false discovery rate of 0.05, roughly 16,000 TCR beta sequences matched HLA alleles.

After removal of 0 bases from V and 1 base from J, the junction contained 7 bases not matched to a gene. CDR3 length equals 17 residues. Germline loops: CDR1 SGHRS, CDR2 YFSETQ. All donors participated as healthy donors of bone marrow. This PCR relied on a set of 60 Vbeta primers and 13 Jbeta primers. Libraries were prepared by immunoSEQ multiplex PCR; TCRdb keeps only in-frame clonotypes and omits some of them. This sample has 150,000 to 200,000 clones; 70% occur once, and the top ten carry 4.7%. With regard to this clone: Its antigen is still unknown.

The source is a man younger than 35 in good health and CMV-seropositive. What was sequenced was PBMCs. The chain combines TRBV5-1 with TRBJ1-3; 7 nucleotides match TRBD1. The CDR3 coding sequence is TGCGCCAGCAGCTTGGGGACCGTACAGGGGTCTGGAAACACCATATATTTT. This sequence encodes CASSLGTVQGSGNTIYF.